These 4 T cell receptor beta chains share one sample of origin, sequenced in a study of T-cell reconstitution after alpha-beta-depleted transplantation in children. Preparation of the TCRbeta library was carried out with unique molecular identifiers. In TCRdb, the PCR reads were re-called with MiXCR into one record per CDR3 protein. Among hundreds of thousands of distinct CDR3 sequences listed, 30% to 35% were seen once. The input for sequencing was PBMCs from the stem cell graft donor, taken from the stem cell graft. The receptors derive from a human donor who donated a stem cell graft to a child with aplastic anemia.

The rearrangement links TRBV10-3 to TRBJ2-3; TRBD2 agrees at 11 bases. Germline V CDR1 and CDR2: ENHRY, SYGVKD. The V segment lost 4 bases and the J segment 4 bases; nucleotides outside the gene matches: 10. The CDR3 contains 17 residues. The CDR3 sequence is CAISGQTSGRVPDTQYF. CDR3 nucleotides: TGTGCCATCAGTGGCCAAACTAGCGGGAGAGTCCCAGATACGCAGTATTTT.

The rearrangement uses TRBV7-2 and TRBJ2-7; TRBD2 aligns across 8 bases. The CDR3 totals 14 residues. Germline V CDR1 and CDR2: SGHTA, FQGNSA. V trimming: 3 bases; J trimming: 2 bases; junction bases outside the gene matches: 3. The chain's CDR3 is CASSFSGDTYEQYF. CDR3 in DNA: TGTGCCAGCAGCTTTAGCGGGGACACCTACGAGCAGTACTTC.

This clonotype was counted once. This rearrangement joins TRBV27 to TRBJ2-3; D possibly matches TRBD1 or TRBD2 (5 bases each). The V end lost 0 bases, the J end lost 0 bases, and 13 bases lay between the germline ends. CDR3 length equals 17 residues. Germline values: CDR1 MNHEY, CDR2 SMNVEV (reference sequence). CDR3 in DNA: TGTGCCAGCAGTTTATCGCATTCCGGGGCCAGCACAGATACGCAGTATTTT. The encoded protein is CASSLSHSGASTDTQYF.

This clonotype showed up just a few times. The V call is TRBV29-1, the J call TRBJ2-5; D could derive from TRBD1 or TRBD2 (5 bases each). From germline, CDR1 is SQVTM and CDR2 ANQGSEA. V was cut by 5 bases and J by 4 bases, with 14 bases left in between. The CDR3 covers 13 residues. CDR3 protein: CSVRHGTGETQYF. DNA for the CDR3: TGCAGCGTTCGCCATGGGACGGGAGAGACCCAGTACTTC.